This T cell receptor (beta chain) was sequenced during a study of identifying expanded T cells in peripheral blood. No infections or other immune events were documented during collection. Only in-frame clones appear in the TCRdb table, and some are missing; sequencing was by immunoSEQ multiplex PCR. The sample lists 120,000 or so clones, about four fifths occurring once. Study results and caveats: Variance in clone template counts between roughly 2-week samples significantly increased with total template count across all healthy donors.

In the case of this clone: Its specificity is unknown.

The V and J ends lost 10 bases and 1 base, in that order; junction bases with no gene match: 5. Germline lookup yields CDR1 ENHRY and CDR2 SYGVKD. The CDR3 sequence is 13 residues long. This rearrangement joins TRBV10-3 to TRBJ1-1; 8 positions agree with TRBD1. The material sequenced was blood. The clonotype comes from a person aged 18-70 years in good health. The CDR3 loop is CATRGQENTEAFF. The CDR3 nucleotides are TGTGCCACCCGGGGACAGGAGAACACTGAAGCTTTCTTT.